The 27 T cell receptor beta chains listed next were all sequenced from one sample in a study of cytomegalovirus exposure and HLA in healthy donors. The PCR contained 60 Vbeta and 13 Jbeta primers. The repertoire was sequenced with immunoSEQ multiplex PCR; TCRdb's copy has only in-frame clones and lacks some. The data hold around 150,000 clones, with around four fifths observed a single time. Sequenced material: PBMCs. The receptors were gathered from a woman aged 45-60 years in good health and CMV-seropositive.

V and J are TRBV5-1 and TRBJ2-6, with TRBD2 matching 10 bases. Germline loops: CDR1 SGHRS, CDR2 YFSETQ. Germline trimming cut 0 bases from V and 0 bases from J; bases unmatched to any gene: 18. The CDR3 is made up of 23 amino acids. The CDR3 spells CASSLGRGSRSSGGFSGANVLTF. Written as DNA, the CDR3 is TGCGCCAGCAGCTTGGGCCGAGGCAGCAGGTCTAGCGGGGGATTCTCTGGGGCCAACGTCCTGACTTTC.

The rearrangement uses TRBV7-2 and TRBJ2-7, with D possibly TRBD2 on 5 matching bases. The CDR3 has 11 amino acids. V was pared by 4 bases and J by 6 bases, with 7 bases between. CDR1 SGHTA and CDR2 FQGNSA come from the germline V gene. CDR3 DNA sequence: TGTGCCAGCAGCTGGAGGTTCGAGCAGTACTTC. It is translated as CASSWRFEQYF.

The chain joins TRBV5-1 to TRBJ2-3; the match to TRBD2 covers 9 bases. This CDR3 has 15 amino acids. CDR1 and CDR2 from the germline V gene are SGHRS and YFSETQ. With V trimmed by 7 bases and J by 2 bases, 8 bases remained unmatched. In DNA, the CDR3 is TGCGCCAGCCAGCCTATAGCGGGGGACACAGATACGCAGTATTTT. Translating it yields CASQPIAGDTDTQYF.

This clone was seen just once. The CDR3 region is CASSLWMKGGAADTEAFF. The CDR3 DNA reads TGCGCCAGCAGCCTTTGGATGAAGGGGGGGGCAGCGGACACTGAAGCTTTCTTT. This rearrangement joins TRBV5-1 to TRBJ1-1, with D tentatively TRBD1 (6 bases). The CDR3 runs to 18 residues. Germline CDR1 SGHRS, CDR2 YFSETQ. V dropped 4 bases and J dropped 3 bases, with 25 bases sitting between them.

The chain joins TRBV5-1 to TRBJ1-2; 10 nucleotides align to TRBD1. The CDR3 covers 15 residues. Germline CDR1 reads SGHRS; CDR2 reads YFSETQ. Germline trimming cut 3 bases from V and 3 bases from J; bases unmatched to any gene: 5. This CDR3 reads CASSSRDRGDYGYTF. CDR3 DNA sequence: TGCGCCAGCAGCTCCCGGGACAGGGGTGACTATGGCTACACCTTC.

The chain uses TRBV2 and TRBJ2-3; 7 nucleotides align to TRBD2. Unmatched junction bases numbered 3, after V lost 8 bases and J lost 1 base. The CDR3 sequence is 13 residues long. Germline V gene lookup returns CDR1 SNHLY and CDR2 FYNNEI. CDR3 bases: TGTGCCAGCGGTACTAGCGGCACAGATACGCAGTATTTT. Protein: CASGTSGTDTQYF.

This chain uses TRBV11-2 with TRBJ1-1; 7 bases fit TRBD1. V trimming: 1 base; J trimming: 4 bases; junction bases outside the gene matches: 15. CDR3 size: 18 residues. Germline values: CDR1 SGHAT, CDR2 FQNNGV. The CDR3 region has the DNA TGTGCCAGCAGCTTAGTACTCATCCTACAGGGGCGAGGCACTGAAGCTTTCTTT. Translated: CASSLVLILQGRGTEAFF.

The chain couples TRBV5-8 to TRBJ2-1; D possibly corresponds to TRBD1 (6 bases). Trimming left V 7 bases short and J 2 bases short, with 13 bases between. CDR3 size: 14 residues. Germline V gives CDR1 SGHTS, CDR2 YDEGEE. This CDR3 is CASVGADTYNEQFF. Here the CDR3 DNA reads TGTGCCAGCGTGGGGGCCGACACCTACAATGAGCAGTTCTTC.

The chain employs TRBV5-4 and TRBJ2-3; 9 bases line up with TRBD2. CDR1 SGHNT and CDR2 YYREEE come from the germline V gene (reference sequence). V lost 5 bases and J lost 7; bases outside the gene matches: 14. The CDR3 has 16 residues. The CDR3 DNA reads as TGTGCCAGCAGTCCCATAGCGGGAGCGTGGCAGAATACGCAGTATTTT. Translation: CASSPIAGAWQNTQYF. Using reference TRBV5-4 and TRBJ2-3 for the parts outside the CDR3, the full variable domain is ETGVTQSPTHLIKTRGQQVTLRCSSQSGHNTVSWYQQALGQGPQFIFQYYREEENGRGNFPPRFSGLQFPNYSSELNVNALELDDSALYLCASSPIAGAWQNTQYFGPGTRLTVL.

J is TRBJ2-2 and V is TRBV19; no firm D call. Germline lookup yields CDR1 LNHDA and CDR2 SQIVND (reference sequence). The CDR3 runs to 16 residues. V was pared by 3 bases and J by 0 bases, with 11 bases between. CDR3: CASSIQARPNTGELFF. Written as DNA, the CDR3 is TGTGCCAGTAGTATCCAGGCCCGCCCGAACACCGGGGAGCTGTTTTTT.

The genes are TRBV7-2 and TRBJ1-5; 8 bases align to TRBD1. CDR3 length equals 16 residues. Germline V CDR1 and CDR2: SGHTA, FQGNSA. J was trimmed by 0 bases and V by 5 bases; bases with no gene match: 6. CDR3 in DNA: TGTGCCAGCAGCCTCAGGGGGCCCTATAGCAATCAGCCCCAGCATTTT. Translated, it gives CASSLRGPYSNQPQHF.

The genes are TRBV11-3 and TRBJ2-1; maybe TRBD2 (6 bases). CDR1 is SGHNT, CDR2 YENEEA, per germline. The length of the CDR3 is 15 residues. Trimming removed 5 bases from V and 5 bases from J, with 16 bases in between. The CDR3 DNA reads TGTGCCAGCAGCCGATCCGGGACTCCGAACAATGAGCAGTTCTTC. This sequence encodes CASSRSGTPNNEQFF.

The chain carries TRBV6-6 and TRBJ1-3; a possible D gene is TRBD1 (6 bases). Trimming pared 3 bases from V and 10 bases from J, leaving 10 bases between. Germline CDR1 is MNHNY and CDR2 is SVGAGI (reference sequence). This CDR3 spans 12 amino acids. Written as DNA, the CDR3 is TGTGCCAGCAGTTATTCAGGGGATACCATATATTTT. This translates into CASSYSGDTIYF.

DNA of the CDR3: TGTGCCAGCAGCGTAGAGGGCGGGAGAGTCAAGAATGAGCAGTTCTTC. Translating gives CASSVEGGRVKNEQFF. The chain couples TRBV9 to TRBJ2-1; 7 bases fit TRBD2. CDR3 length: 16 residues. The trim removed 0 bases at V and 7 bases at J, leaving 10 bases unmatched. Looked up from germline, CDR1 is SGDLS and CDR2 is YYNGEE.

This clone was seen once. The chain has TRBV7-3 and TRBJ1-5; 7 bases agree with TRBD1. This CDR3 region has 18 residues. J was trimmed by 5 bases and V by 5 bases; bases with no gene match: 18. In germline, CDR1 is SGHTA, CDR2 FQGTGA. In DNA form, the CDR3 reads TGTGCCAGCAGCGTAATACAGGGGTGCCAAGGACACTATCAGCCCCAGCATTTT. It translates to CASSVIQGCQGHYQPQHF.

The J gene is TRBJ1-1, the V gene TRBV2, with D unclear. From germline, CDR1 is SNHLY and CDR2 FYNNEI. V shed 3 bases and J shed 2 bases, with 7 bases lying between them. The CDR3 has 13 residues. The DNA for the CDR3 is TGTGCCAGCAGTGATAGCGGAAACACTGAAGCTTTCTTT. Protein: CASSDSGNTEAFF.

The chain carries TRBV18 and TRBJ1-3, with D perhaps matching TRBD1 (6 bases). The V and J ends lost 0 bases and 0 bases respectively, with 12 bases between them. The germline gives CDR1 KGHSH, CDR2 LQKENI. This CDR3 spans 17 amino acids. DNA for the CDR3: TGTGCCAGCTCACCACCGGCAGGGGCCCCCTCTGGAAACACCATATATTTT. This gives the protein CASSPPAGAPSGNTIYF.

The chain is built from TRBV5-4 and TRBJ2-7; 7 bases agree with TRBD1. Germline assignment: CDR1 SGHNT and CDR2 YYREEE (reference sequence). This CDR3 contains 13 residues. V lost 0 bases, J lost 7 bases, and 4 bases stayed unmatched. CDR3 sequence reads: CASSLAEGAEQYF. In nucleotides, the CDR3 is TGTGCCAGCAGCTTGGCCGAGGGGGCTGAGCAGTACTTC.

This chain connects TRBV2 to TRBJ1-5, with 8 bases that match TRBD1. The CDR3 consists of 15 residues. The ends lost 4 bases at V and 3 bases at J; junction bases unmatched: 5. Germline V CDR1 and CDR2: SNHLY, FYNNEI. CDR3 region: CASSVDRGDNQPQHF. The CDR3 DNA follows: TGTGCCAGCAGTGTCGACAGGGGTGACAATCAGCCCCAGCATTTT.

The V gene is TRBV5-4, the J gene TRBJ2-5; D may be TRBD2 (5 bases). The CDR3 covers 13 residues. Trimming shortened V by 4 bases and J by 4 bases, and 11 bases separated the two germline ends. Germline V CDR1 and CDR2: SGHNT, YYREEE (reference sequence). This CDR3 reads CASSLPRGETQYF. DNA for the CDR3: TGTGCCAGCAGCCTCCCCCGGGGAGAGACCCAGTACTTC.

The V call is TRBV28, the J call TRBJ1-2; no clear D gene. This CDR3 contains 13 residues. Trimming took off 5 bases at V and 2 bases at J, with 9 bases between the two ends. Germline CDR1 is MDHEN and CDR2 is SYDVKM. The CDR3 sequence is CASSPGRNYGYTF. CDR3 bases: TGTGCCAGCAGTCCCGGGAGGAACTATGGCTACACCTTC.

This clone showed up just once. The chain uses TRBV6-5 and TRBJ1-1; 9 nucleotides line up with TRBD1. This CDR3 spans 14 amino acids. Germline lookup yields CDR1 MNHEY and CDR2 SVGAGI. The V gene end was trimmed by 2 bases and the J gene end by 5 bases; junction bases not matched to a gene: 3. The CDR3 spells CASSYGDRATEAFF. DNA of the CDR3: TGTGCCAGCAGTTACGGGGACAGGGCGACTGAAGCTTTCTTT.

This clone was detected once. This chain connects TRBV7-9 to TRBJ2-1; D remains unclear. Per the germline V gene, CDR1 is SEHNR and CDR2 is FQNEAQ (reference sequence). CDR3 length equals 14 residues. Trimming took off 2 bases at V and 8 bases at J, with 13 bases between the two ends. The CDR3 reads CASSLPTNRDEQFF. CDR3 in DNA: TGTGCCAGCAGCTTACCGACAAACCGCGATGAGCAGTTCTTC.

Only a few counts were recorded for this clone. The chain combines TRBV19 with TRBJ1-1, with D perhaps matching TRBD1 (6 bases). CDR3 length: 14 amino acids. Trimming removed 9 bases from V and 0 bases from J, with 14 bases in between. Per germline, CDR1 LNHDA and CDR2 SQIVND (reference sequence). The CDR3 region is CASHRTAVNTEAFF. The CDR3 nucleotides are TGTGCCAGCCACAGGACAGCCGTGAACACTGAAGCTTTCTTT.

The V and J genes are TRBV19 and TRBJ1-2; weak D call: TRBD1 (6 bases). Trimming pared 1 base from V and 8 bases from J, leaving 11 bases between. There are 13 residues in the CDR3. The germline gives CDR1 LNHDA, CDR2 SQIVND (reference sequence). CDR3 in amino acids: CASSIVRTEGYTF. The DNA for the CDR3 is TGTGCCAGTAGTATAGTCCGGACAGAAGGCTACACCTTC.

The chain combines TRBV29-1 with TRBJ1-1, with 7 nucleotides matching TRBD1. Germline assignment: CDR1 SQVTM and CDR2 ANQGSEA. The CDR3 has 15 residues. Unmatched junction bases numbered 15, after V lost 5 bases and J lost 6 bases. DNA for the CDR3: TGCAGCGTTAATCCCTCGACAGGGAGGAGTGCTGAAGCTTTCTTT. Protein sequence: CSVNPSTGRSAEAFF.

The V gene is TRBV30, the J gene TRBJ1-1; 8 nucleotides line up with TRBD1. This CDR3 has 13 amino acids. Trimming took 5 bases from V and 1 from J; bases not matched to a gene: 3. Germline V gives CDR1 GTSNPN, CDR2 SVGIG (reference sequence). The CDR3: CAWLGQGNTEAFF. The DNA for the CDR3 is TGTGCCTGGCTTGGACAGGGGAACACTGAAGCTTTCTTT.